Listed here is a single T cell receptor beta chain. Its antigen is still unknown. The data stem from a study of T cell responses to AZD1222 COVID-19 vaccine. General observations from the study: CD4 TCRs covered the whole spike, strongest at regions 160-218 and 743-854.

Assay used: immunoSEQ multiplex PCR; TCRdb lists only in-frame clones, some missing. The repertoire holds tens of thousands of clones, roughly 92% seen once, with 45% to 50% in the top ten. Per the germline V gene, CDR1 is MGHRA and CDR2 is YSYEKL. With 1 base clipped from V and 2 bases from J, the junction kept 11 bases outside the gene matches. The length of the CDR3 is 18 residues. The receptor's source is an adult in good health. Specimen: peripheral blood, collected on day 0 of AZD1222 vaccination. The V call is TRBV4-1, the J call TRBJ1-3, with 7 positions matching TRBD1. The CDR3 loop is CASSQGPGGLGTGNTIYF. The CDR3 DNA reads TGCGCCAGCAGCCAAGGTCCAGGGGGTCTGGGTACTGGAAACACCATATATTTT.